This T cell receptor beta chain stems from a study of T cells in Graves' hyperthyroidism and ophthalmopathy. RNA transcripts served as the template for amplifying TCR beta CDR3 regions. Initially, a first-round RT-PCR of the TCR CDR3 employed the HTBI primer set. TCRdb redid the calling of the multiplex PCR reads with MiXCR, one entry per CDR3 protein. In the table there are around 800,000 distinct CDR3 sequences, 38% of which are singletons. Turning to this clonotype: The antigen remains undetermined.

General study points: Clonotypes that were expanded in thyroid above 0.001 mostly appeared in blood too. Progression to ophthalmopathy was predicted a median of roughly seven months early.

Germline CDR1 MGHDK, CDR2 SYGVNS. The CDR3 extends over 15 amino acids. Between the trimmed V and J ends, which lost 6 bases and 3 bases, there was a span of 17 bases. The study enrolled patients aged 18 to 65 with newly diagnosed hyperthyroidism of under 2 months' duration. Uncontrolled infection, other autoimmune disease, pregnancy and lactation each barred patients from inclusion. Sequenced: blood. The TCR sequence derives from a man between 18 and 35 years old with Graves' hyperthyroidism. The V call is TRBV25-1, the J call TRBJ1-1; perhaps TRBD1 as D (5 bases). CDR3 sequence (DNA): TGTGCCAGCAGGTTAGGGGATCGGGCCGACACTGAAGCTTTCTTT. It yields the protein CASRLGDRADTEAFF.